This T cell receptor beta chain was recovered during a study of beta chain features in type 1 diabetes. In its sample, this clone was seen a few times. Its antigen is unknown. The authors reverse transcribed all of the isolated RNA, so sequencing captured expressed TCRB transcripts. Method: immunoSEQ multiplex PCR; TCRdb's copy keeps in-frame clones and lacks some. The sample lists about 160,000 clones; roughly 9% were seen once. The germline V gene has CDR1 SQVTM and CDR2 ANQGSEA. J was trimmed by 2 bases and V by 5 bases; bases with no gene match: 14. The CDR3 spans 17 residues. Study-wide results and limits: A pattern of fewer insertions and more deletions at VDJ junctions was seen in type 1 diabetes patients. Moderate yet significant TCRB CDR3 shortening was seen in Type 1 diabetes patients in all four CD4+ subsets. Cells with high TCR expression could be over-represented by cDNA sequencing.

This clonotype was sampled from a woman aged 25 to 39 with type 1 diabetes. V is TRBV29-1 and J is TRBJ1-1; 10 bases fit TRBD1. The sequenced sample consisted of central memory CD4+ T cells from blood. The CDR3 is CSVPDDLGQGVNTEAFF. The CDR3 DNA reads as TGCAGCGTTCCTGACGACCTTGGACAGGGGGTTAACACTGAAGCTTTCTTT.